A selection of T cell receptor beta chains follows, all from one sample in a study of cytomegalovirus exposure and HLA in healthy donors. Some clones are missing from TCRdb's copy, which holds only in-frame ones; the method was immunoSEQ multiplex PCR. The sample records around 100,000 clones, under 85% being singletons. The sample was PBMCs. These receptors came from a woman aged 40 to 50 in good health and CMV-seronegative. The conserved cysteine and the conserved F or W are not part of the CDR3 here. Each record gives: J gene, V gene, CDR3 length, CDR3 protein.

TRBJ2-5,TRBV4-3,14,ASSQGLAGEQETQY
TRBJ2-1,TRBV30,13,AWDTTSGGAKEQF
TRBJ2-7,TRBV7-3,11,ASSFDRGDEQY
TRBJ2-2,TRBV11-1,12,ASSTSGSGGELF
TRBJ2-7,TRBV29-1,13,SVDVTGTGAGEQY
TRBJ2-7,TRBV23-1,12,ASKSGPQGDEQY
TRBJ2-7,TRBV20-1,9,STRVGDEQY
TRBJ1-4,TRBV25-1,13,ASSDSGSTNEKLF
TRBJ1-5,TRBV5-3,14,ARSLIYVTGGQPQH
TRBJ1-4,TRBV7-2,12,ASSTDGGAEKLF
.,TRBV28,14,ASSRGGTGKGHEQY
TRBJ2-3,TRBV2,14,ASSKQQVPSTDTQY
TRBJ1-2,TRBV2,12,ASSRIQGNYGYT
TRBJ2-7,TRBV7-6,9,ASATGYEQY
TRBJ2-3,TRBV2,12,ASSEALSTDTQY
TRBJ2-2,TRBV12-5,15,ASGLGTGGVLSGELF
TRBJ2-2,TRBV7-9,9,ASSPVGELF
TRBJ2-1,TRBV19,11,ASSIRTSGQQF
TRBJ2-2,TRBV29-1,12,SVRTSGSTGELF
TRBJ2-7,TRBV5-4,13,ASSLLGQGPSEQY
TRBJ1-6,TRBV7-9,15,SSSLDSGSSYNSPLH
TRBJ2-1,TRBV12-5,16,ASGFHTLRERSYNEQF